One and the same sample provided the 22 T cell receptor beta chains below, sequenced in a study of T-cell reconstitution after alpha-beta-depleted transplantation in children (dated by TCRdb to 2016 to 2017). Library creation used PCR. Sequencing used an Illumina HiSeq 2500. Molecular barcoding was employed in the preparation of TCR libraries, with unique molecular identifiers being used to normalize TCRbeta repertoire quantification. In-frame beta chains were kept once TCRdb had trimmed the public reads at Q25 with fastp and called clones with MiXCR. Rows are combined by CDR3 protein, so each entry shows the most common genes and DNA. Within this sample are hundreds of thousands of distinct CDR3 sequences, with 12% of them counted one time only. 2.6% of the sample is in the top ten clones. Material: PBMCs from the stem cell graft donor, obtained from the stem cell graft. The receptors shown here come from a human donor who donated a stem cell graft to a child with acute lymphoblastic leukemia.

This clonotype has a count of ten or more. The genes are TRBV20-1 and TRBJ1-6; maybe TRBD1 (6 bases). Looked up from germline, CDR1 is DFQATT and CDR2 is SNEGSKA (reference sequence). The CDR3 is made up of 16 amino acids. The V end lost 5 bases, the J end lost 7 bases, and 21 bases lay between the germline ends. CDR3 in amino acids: CSAGPDSGAPNSPLHF. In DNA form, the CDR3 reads TGCAGTGCTGGACCGGACAGCGGGGCCCCAAATTCACCCCTCCACTTT.

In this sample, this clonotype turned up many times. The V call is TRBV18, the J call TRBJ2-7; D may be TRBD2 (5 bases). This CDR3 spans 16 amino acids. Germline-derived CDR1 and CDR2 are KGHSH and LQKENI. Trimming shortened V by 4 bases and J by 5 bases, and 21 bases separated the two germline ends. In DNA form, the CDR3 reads TGTGCCAGCTCACGCCCTGCTAGCAAAGTATCGAACGAGCAGTACTTC. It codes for CASSRPASKVSNEQYF. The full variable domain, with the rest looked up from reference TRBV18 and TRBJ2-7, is NAGVMQNPRHLVRRRGQEARLRCSPMKGHSHVYWYRQLPEEGLKFMVYLQKENIIDESGMPKERFSAEFPKEGPSILRIQQVVRGDSAAYFCASSRPASKVSNEQYFGPGTRLTVT.

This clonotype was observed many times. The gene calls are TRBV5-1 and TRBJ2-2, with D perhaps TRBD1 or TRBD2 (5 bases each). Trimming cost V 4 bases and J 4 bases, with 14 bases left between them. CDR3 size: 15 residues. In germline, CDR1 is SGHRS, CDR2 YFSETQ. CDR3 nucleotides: TGCGCCAGCAGCCCAGGGACCGGTAGCACCGGGGAGCTGTTTTTT. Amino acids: CASSPGTGSTGELFF. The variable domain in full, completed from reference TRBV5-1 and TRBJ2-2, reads KAGVTQTPRYLIKTRGQQVTLSCSPISGHRSVSWYQQTPGQGLQFLFEYFSETQRNKGNFPGRFSGRQFSNSRSEMNVSTLELGDSALYLCASSPGTGSTGELFFGEGSRLTVL.

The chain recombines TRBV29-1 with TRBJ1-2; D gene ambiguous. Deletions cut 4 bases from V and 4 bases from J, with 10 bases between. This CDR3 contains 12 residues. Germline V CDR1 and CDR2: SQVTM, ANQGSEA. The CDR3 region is CSVASGGYGYTF. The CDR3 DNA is TGCAGCGTTGCCTCAGGAGGCTATGGCTACACCTTC.

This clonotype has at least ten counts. Here the CDR3 reads CASTTMGQSNTEAFF. The CDR3, as DNA: TGCGCCAGCACCACGATGGGCCAAAGCAACACTGAAGCTTTCTTT. This chain links TRBV5-1 with TRBJ1-1, with D unresolved. The V end lost 6 bases, the J end lost 2 bases, and 17 bases lay between the germline ends. The CDR3 covers 15 residues. The germline CDR1 and CDR2 sequences are SGHRS and YFSETQ.

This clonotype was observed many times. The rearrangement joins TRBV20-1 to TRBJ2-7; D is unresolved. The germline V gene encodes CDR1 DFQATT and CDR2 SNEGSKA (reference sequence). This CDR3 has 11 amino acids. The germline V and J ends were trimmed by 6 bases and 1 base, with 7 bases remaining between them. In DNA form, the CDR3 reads TGCAGTGCCCTGGAGTCCTACGAGCAGTACTTC. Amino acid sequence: CSALESYEQYF.

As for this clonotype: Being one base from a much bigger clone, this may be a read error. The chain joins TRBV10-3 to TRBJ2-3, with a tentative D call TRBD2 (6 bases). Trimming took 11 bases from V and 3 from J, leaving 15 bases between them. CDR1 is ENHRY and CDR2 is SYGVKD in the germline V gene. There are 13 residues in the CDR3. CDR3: CACRHRGTDTQYF. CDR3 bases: TGTGCCTGCCGTCACCGGGGGACAGATACGCAGTATTTT.

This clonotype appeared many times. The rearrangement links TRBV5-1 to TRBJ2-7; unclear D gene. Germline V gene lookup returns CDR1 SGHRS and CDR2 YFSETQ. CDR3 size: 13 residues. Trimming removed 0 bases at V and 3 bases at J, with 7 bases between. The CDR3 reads CASSLEGIYEQYF. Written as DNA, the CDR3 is TGCGCCAGCAGCTTGGAAGGGATCTACGAGCAGTACTTC.

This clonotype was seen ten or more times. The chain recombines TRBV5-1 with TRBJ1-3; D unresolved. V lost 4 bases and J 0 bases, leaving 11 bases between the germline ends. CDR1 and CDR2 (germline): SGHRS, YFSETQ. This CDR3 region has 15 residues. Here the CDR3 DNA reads TGCGCCAGCAGCCTTACCGGGAACTCTGGAAACACCATATATTTT. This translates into CASSLTGNSGNTIYF.

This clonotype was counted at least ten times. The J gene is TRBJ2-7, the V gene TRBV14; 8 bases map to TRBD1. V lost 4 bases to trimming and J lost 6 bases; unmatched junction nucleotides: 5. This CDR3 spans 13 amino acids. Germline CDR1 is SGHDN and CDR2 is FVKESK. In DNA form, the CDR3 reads TGTGCCAGCAGCCTCCTACAGGGGGGCGAGCAGTACTTC. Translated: CASSLLQGGEQYF.

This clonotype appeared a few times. The CDR3 sequence is CASSSSLQGGYGYTF. Written as DNA, the CDR3 is TGTGCCAGCAGTTCATCTTTACAGGGAGGCTATGGCTACACCTTC. The rearrangement links TRBV27 to TRBJ1-2, with D maybe TRBD1 (6 bases). CDR3 length: 15 residues. Germline V gene lookup returns CDR1 MNHEY and CDR2 SMNVEV (reference sequence). With 4 bases removed from V and 4 bases from J, the gap between germline ends came to 16 bases.

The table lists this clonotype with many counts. The chain's CDR3 is CASSLEQNTEAFF. In DNA, the CDR3 is TGTGCCAGCAGCTTAGAACAGAACACTGAAGCTTTCTTT. This chain connects TRBV7-6 to TRBJ1-1; D gene ambiguous. V lost 1 base and J lost 1, with 4 bases in between. Germline V CDR1 and CDR2: SGHVS, FNYEAQ. The CDR3 sequence is 13 residues long.

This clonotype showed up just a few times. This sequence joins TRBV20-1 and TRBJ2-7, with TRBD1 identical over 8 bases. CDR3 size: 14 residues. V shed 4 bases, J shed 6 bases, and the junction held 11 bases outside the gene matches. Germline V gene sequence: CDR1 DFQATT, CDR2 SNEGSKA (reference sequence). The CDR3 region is CSATSPGQAAEQYF. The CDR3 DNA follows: TGCAGTGCTACCTCCCCGGGACAGGCGGCCGAGCAGTACTTC.

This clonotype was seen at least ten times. The CDR3 DNA is TGCAGTGCTCCTCAGGATACGCAGTATTTT. Amino acids: CSAPQDTQYF. This rearrangement joins TRBV20-1 to TRBJ2-3; D not resolved. The CDR3 is 10 residues long. CDR1 and CDR2 from the germline V gene are DFQATT and SNEGSKA (reference sequence). The V gene lost 5 bases and the J gene lost 6 bases, with 6 bases spanning the gap.

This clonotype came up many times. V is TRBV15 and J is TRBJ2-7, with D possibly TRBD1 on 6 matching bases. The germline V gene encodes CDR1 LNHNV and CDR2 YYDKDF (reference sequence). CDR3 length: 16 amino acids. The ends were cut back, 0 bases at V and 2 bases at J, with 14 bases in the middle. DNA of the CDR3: TGTGCCACCAGCAGAGATTCGGACAGCTCGACCTACGAGCAGTACTTC. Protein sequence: CATSRDSDSSTYEQYF. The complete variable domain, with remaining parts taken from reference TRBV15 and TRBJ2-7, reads DAMVIQNPRYQVTQFGKPVTLSCSQTLNHNVMYWYQQKSSQAPKLLFHYYDKDFNNEADTPDNFQSRRPNTSFCFLDIRSPGLGDTAMYLCATSRDSDSSTYEQYFGPGTRLTVT.

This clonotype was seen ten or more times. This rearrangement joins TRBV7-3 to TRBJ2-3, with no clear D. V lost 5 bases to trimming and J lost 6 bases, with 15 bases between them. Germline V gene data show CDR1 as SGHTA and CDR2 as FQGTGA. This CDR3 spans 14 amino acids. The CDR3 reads CASSPHYESDTQYF. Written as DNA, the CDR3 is TGTGCCAGCAGCCCCCACTACGAGTCGGATACGCAGTATTTT.

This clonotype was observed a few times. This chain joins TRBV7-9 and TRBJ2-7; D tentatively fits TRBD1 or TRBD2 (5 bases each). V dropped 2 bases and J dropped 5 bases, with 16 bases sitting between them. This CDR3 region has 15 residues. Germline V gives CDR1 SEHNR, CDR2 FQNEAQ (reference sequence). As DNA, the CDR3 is TGTGCCAGCAGCTTATTTGCCGGGGCTCGGGACGAGCAGTACTTC. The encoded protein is CASSLFAGARDEQYF.

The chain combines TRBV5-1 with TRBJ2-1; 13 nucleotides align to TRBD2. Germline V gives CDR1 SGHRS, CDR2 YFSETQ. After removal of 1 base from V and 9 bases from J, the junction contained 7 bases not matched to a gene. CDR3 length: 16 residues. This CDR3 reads CASSLSGTSGNSEQFF. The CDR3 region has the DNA TGCGCCAGCAGCTTGTCTGGGACTAGCGGGAATAGTGAGCAGTTCTTC.

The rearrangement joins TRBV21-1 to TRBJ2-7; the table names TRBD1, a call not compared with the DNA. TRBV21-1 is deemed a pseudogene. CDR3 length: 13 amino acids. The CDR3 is CASSGQENYEQYF. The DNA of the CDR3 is TGTGCCAGCAGTGGACAGGAAAACTACGAGCAGTACTTC.

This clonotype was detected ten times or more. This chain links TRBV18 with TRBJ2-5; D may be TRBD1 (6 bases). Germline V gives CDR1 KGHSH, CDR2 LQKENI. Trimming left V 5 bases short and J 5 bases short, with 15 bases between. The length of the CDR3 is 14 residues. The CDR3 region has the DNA TGTGCCAGCTCAGTCGTCAGGGGCGGGGAGACCCAGTACTTC. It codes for CASSVVRGGETQYF.

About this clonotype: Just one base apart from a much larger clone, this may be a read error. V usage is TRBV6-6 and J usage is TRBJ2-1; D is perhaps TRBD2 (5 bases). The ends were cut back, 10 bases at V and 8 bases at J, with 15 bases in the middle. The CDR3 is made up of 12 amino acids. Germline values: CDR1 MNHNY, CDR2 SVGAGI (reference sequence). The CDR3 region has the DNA TGTGCCACCATCCGAGGGATGCATGAGCAGTTCTTC. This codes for CATIRGMHEQFF.

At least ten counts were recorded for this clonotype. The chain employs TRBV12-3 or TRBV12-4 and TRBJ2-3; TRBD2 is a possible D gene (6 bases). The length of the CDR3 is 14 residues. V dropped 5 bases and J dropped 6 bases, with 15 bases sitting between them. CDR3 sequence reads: CASSGMGGPDTQYF. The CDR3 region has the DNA TGTGCCAGCAGTGGGATGGGAGGCCCGGATACGCAGTATTTT.